A single sample gave rise to the 15 T cell receptor beta chains below, sequenced in a study of blood T cell repertoires in COVID-19. TCRdb's table, derived via immunoSEQ multiplex PCR, lists solely in-frame clones and lacks some. The data hold about 180,000 clones, with around 83% observed a single time. Material for sequencing was peripheral blood. Receptors originate from a woman in her 70s with COVID-19, enrolled during active disease.

This clone was detected only once. The rearrangement uses TRBV24-1 and TRBJ2-1; D unresolved. This CDR3 has 14 residues. Trimming stripped 3 bases from V and 1 base from J, with 6 bases between. In germline, CDR1 is KGHDR, CDR2 SFDVKD. The CDR3 region has the DNA TGTGCCACCAGTGATCCCCGTTCCTACAATGAGCAGTTCTTC. Protein product: CATSDPRSYNEQFF.

V is TRBV7-6 and J is TRBJ2-5; 10 bases fit TRBD2. Germline values: CDR1 SGHVS, CDR2 FNYEAQ. The CDR3 spans 16 residues. With V trimmed by 5 bases and J by 5 bases, 11 bases remained unmatched. CDR3 nucleotides: TGTGCCAGCAGCCCCCTAGCGGGAGCCCTCCAGGAGACCCAGTACTTC. It yields the protein CASSPLAGALQETQYF.

V is TRBV5-1 and J is TRBJ2-2; 10 bases are a match to TRBD1. Germline CDR1 and CDR2: SGHRS and YFSETQ. V lost 5 bases to trimming and J lost 6 bases; unmatched junction nucleotides: 10. The CDR3 has 16 residues. CDR3 amino acids: CASSAGTGDKSGELFF. The CDR3 region has the DNA TGCGCCAGCAGTGCCGGGACAGGGGATAAATCCGGGGAGCTGTTTTTT. Filled out from reference TRBV5-1 and TRBJ2-2, the complete variable domain reads KAGVTQTPRYLIKTRGQQVTLSCSPISGHRSVSWYQQTPGQGLQFLFEYFSETQRNKGNFPGRFSGRQFSNSRSEMNVSTLELGDSALYLCASSAGTGDKSGELFFGEGSRLTVL.

The rearrangement joins TRBV3-1 (or the pseudogene TRBV3-2) to TRBJ2-1; D is possibly TRBD2 (6 bases). CDR3 length: 13 amino acids. The V end lost 2 bases, the J end lost 10 bases, and 12 bases lay between the germline ends. Germline values: CDR1 LGHDT, CDR2 YNNKEL (reference sequence). CDR3 protein: CASSQRGGNEQFF. CDR3 nucleotide sequence: TGTGCCAGCAGCCAACGGGGCGGGAACGAGCAGTTCTTC.

As regards this clone: The sample carries other DNA sequences with the same CDR3. This chain connects TRBV5-8 to TRBJ2-5; D is ambiguous. This CDR3 spans 14 amino acids. Germline loops: CDR1 SGHTS, CDR2 YDEGEE. V dropped 2 bases and J dropped 2 bases, with 10 bases sitting between them. The CDR3: CASSLRSRQETQYF. The CDR3 DNA reads as TGTGCCAGCAGCTTACGGTCACGGCAAGAGACCCAGTACTTC.

CDR3 sequence reads: CARSPAGKSPLHF. The CDR3 nucleotides read TGTGCCAGAAGCCCGGCAGGGAAGTCACCCCTCCACTTT. V gene TRBV5-3 combines with J gene TRBJ1-6; possibly TRBD1 for D (5 bases). TRBV5-3 is reported as an ORF; its role is uncertain. Trimming took 4 bases from V and 10 from J, leaving 12 bases between them. The CDR3 is 13 residues long.

The V gene is TRBV5-5, the J gene TRBJ2-3; tentatively, D is TRBD2 (5 bases). In germline, CDR1 is SGHKS, CDR2 YYEKEE (reference sequence). This CDR3 region has 15 residues. V dropped 0 bases and J dropped 4 bases, with 12 bases sitting between them. CDR3 sequence reads: CASSLVLAYADTQYF. In DNA, the CDR3 is TGTGCCAGCAGCTTGGTATTAGCGTACGCAGATACGCAGTATTTT.

This sequence joins TRBV4-3 and TRBJ1-5; 10 bases align to TRBD1. The J segment lost 5 bases and the V segment lost 1 base, leaving 8 bases of the junction unmatched. The CDR3 totals 17 residues. In germline, CDR1 is LGHNA, CDR2 YSLEER. CDR3 coding DNA: TGCGCCAGCAGCCAAGGACCCGACAGGGGGCGAGATCAGCCCCAGCATTTT. It translates to CASSQGPDRGRDQPQHF.

The V and J genes are TRBV24-1 and TRBJ2-3; a weak D match, TRBD1 (6 bases). This CDR3 contains 13 residues. Germline V gives CDR1 KGHDR, CDR2 SFDVKD. The V end was cut by 0 bases, the J end by 6 bases, with 6 bases between. CDR3 sequence (DNA): TGTGCCACCAGTGATTTGGGACAGGATACGCAGTATTTT. Translating it yields CATSDLGQDTQYF.

The V call is TRBV4-3, the J call TRBJ2-7, with 9 bases aligning to TRBD2. The J segment lost 0 bases and the V segment lost 1 base, leaving 1 base of the junction unmatched. The germline CDR1 and CDR2 sequences are LGHNA and YSLEER. The CDR3 is 15 residues long. CDR3 protein: CASSQGLADSYEQYF. The CDR3 DNA reads TGCGCCAGCAGCCAAGGACTAGCGGACTCCTACGAGCAGTACTTC.

The chain joins TRBV24-1 to TRBJ2-1; unclear D gene. The CDR3 consists of 12 residues. CDR1 and CDR2 from the germline V gene are KGHDR and SFDVKD. Between the trimmed V and J ends, which lost 9 bases and 7 bases, there was a span of 12 bases. CDR3: CATEANGNEQFF. The CDR3 DNA sequence: TGTGCCACCGAGGCTAATGGGAATGAGCAGTTCTTC.

This clone came up a few times. V usage is TRBV28 and J usage is TRBJ1-2; D unclear. V lost 2 bases, J lost 7 bases, and 11 bases lay in between. The CDR3 covers 13 residues. Germline-derived CDR1 and CDR2 are MDHEN and SYDVKM. The CDR3 DNA reads TGTGCCAGCAGTTTAGTCACCATCGGTGGCTACACCTTC. Protein product: CASSLVTIGGYTF.

V and J are TRBV30 and TRBJ2-1; possibly TRBD1 for D (6 bases). The V end lost 3 bases, the J end lost 2 bases, and 14 bases lay between the germline ends. The CDR3 runs to 15 residues. CDR1 GTSNPN and CDR2 SVGIG come from the germline V gene (reference sequence). Here the CDR3 DNA reads TGTGCCTGGAGGTTATCAAGACAGGCCTACAATGAGCAGTTCTTC. Translated, it gives CAWRLSRQAYNEQFF. The variable domain in full, with the rest retrieved from reference TRBV30 and TRBJ2-1, is SQTIHQWPATLVQPVGSPLSLECTVEGTSNPNLYWYRQAAGRGLQLLFYSVGIGQISSEVPQNLSASRPQDRQFILSSKKLLLSDSGFYLCAWRLSRQAYNEQFFGPGTRLTVL.

This rearrangement joins TRBV5-1 to TRBJ2-1; 7 bases are a match to TRBD2. Germline lookup yields CDR1 SGHRS and CDR2 YFSETQ. This CDR3 has 17 residues. With V trimmed by 6 bases and J by 7 bases, 19 bases remained unmatched. CDR3 sequence: CASKAGGPTSPGNEQFF. The CDR3 DNA sequence: TGCGCCAGCAAAGCCGGCGGCCCGACTAGCCCGGGTAATGAGCAGTTCTTC.

The V gene is TRBV19, the J gene TRBJ2-1; 11 bases fit TRBD2. The CDR3 sequence is 15 residues long. Losses at the gene ends were 9 bases for V and 4 bases for J; bases not matched to a gene: 8. The germline V gene encodes CDR1 LNHDA and CDR2 SQIVND (reference sequence). CDR3 region: CASGIAGGTYNEQFF. The CDR3, as DNA: TGTGCCAGCGGAATAGCGGGAGGGACTTACAATGAGCAGTTCTTC.